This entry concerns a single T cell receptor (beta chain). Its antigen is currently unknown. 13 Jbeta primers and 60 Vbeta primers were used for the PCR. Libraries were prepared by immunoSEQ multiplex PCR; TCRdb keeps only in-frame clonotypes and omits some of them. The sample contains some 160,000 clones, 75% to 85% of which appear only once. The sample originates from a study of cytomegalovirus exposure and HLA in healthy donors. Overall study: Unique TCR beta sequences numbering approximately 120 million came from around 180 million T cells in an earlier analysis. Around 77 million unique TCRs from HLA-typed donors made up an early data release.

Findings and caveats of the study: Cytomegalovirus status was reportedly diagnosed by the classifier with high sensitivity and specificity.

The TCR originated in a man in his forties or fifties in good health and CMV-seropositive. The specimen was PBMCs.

The CDR3 sequence is CASSESASGAGELFF. CDR3 DNA sequence: TGTGCCAGCAGTGAATCCGCTAGCGGGGCCGGGGAGCTGTTTTTT. The chain links TRBV6-1 to TRBJ2-2; 9 bases fit TRBD2. The germline V gene encodes CDR1 MNHNS and CDR2 SASEGT. Trimming cost V 2 bases and J 6 bases; bases outside gene matches: 4. The CDR3 runs 15 residues.